The present T cell receptor (beta chain) was sequenced within a study of shared clonotypes between healthy human individuals. This CDR3 contains 14 residues. In germline, CDR1 is SGHAT, CDR2 FQNNGV. Trimming left V 0 bases short and J 5 bases short, with 10 bases between. Every one of the donors was a Caucasian adult that lived in Nashville, Tennessee. On this clone itself: Its antigen remains unidentified.

An approximately 220 ng quantity of DNA, tens of thousands of T cell genomes, went into the sorted-subset replicate PCRs. The method was immunoSEQ multiplex PCR; TCRdb's version includes in-frame clones alone and lacks a portion of them. The table lists about 2.4 million clones, over 85% of them singletons. General observations from the study: Few donors restricted represented genetic and exposure-history diversity.

The rearrangement joins TRBV11-2 to TRBJ1-1; D gene unclear. Sequencing was performed on naive CD4+ T cells from PBMCs. Regarding subset: CD45RA+ positively selected. The clonotype originates from a man aged 18-30 years in good health. Some clones in this sample may be carry-over from other donors' samples. CDR3 sequence reads: CASSLDSGSTEAFF. The CDR3 nucleotides read TGTGCCAGCAGCTTAGATAGTGGAAGTACTGAAGCTTTCTTT.